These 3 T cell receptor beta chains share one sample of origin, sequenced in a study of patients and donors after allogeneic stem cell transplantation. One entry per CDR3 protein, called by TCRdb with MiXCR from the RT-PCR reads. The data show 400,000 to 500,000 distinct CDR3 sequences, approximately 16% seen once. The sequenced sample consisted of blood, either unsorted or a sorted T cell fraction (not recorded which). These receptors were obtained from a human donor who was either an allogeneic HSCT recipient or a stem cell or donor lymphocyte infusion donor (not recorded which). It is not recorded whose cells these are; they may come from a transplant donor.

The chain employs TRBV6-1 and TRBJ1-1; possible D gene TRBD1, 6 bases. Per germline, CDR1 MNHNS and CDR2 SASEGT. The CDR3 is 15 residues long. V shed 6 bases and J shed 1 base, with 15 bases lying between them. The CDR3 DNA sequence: TGTGCCAGCAGGCCCGAGGGGGGGCGGAACACTGAAGCTTTCTTT. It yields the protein CASRPEGGRNTEAFF.

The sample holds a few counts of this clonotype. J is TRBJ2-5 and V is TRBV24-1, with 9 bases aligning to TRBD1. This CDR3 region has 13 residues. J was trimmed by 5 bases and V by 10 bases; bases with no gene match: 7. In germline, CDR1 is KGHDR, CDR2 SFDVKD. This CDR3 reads CATSTGGRETQYF. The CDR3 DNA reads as TGTGCCACTTCCACAGGGGGCAGGGAGACCCAGTACTTC.

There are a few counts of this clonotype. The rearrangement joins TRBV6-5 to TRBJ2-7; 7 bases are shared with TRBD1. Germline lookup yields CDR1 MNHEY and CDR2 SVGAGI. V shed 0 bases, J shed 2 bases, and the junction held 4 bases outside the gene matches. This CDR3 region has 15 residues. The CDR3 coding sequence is TGTGCCAGCAGTTACTCGAGGGACAGTACCTACGAGCAGTACTTC. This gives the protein CASSYSRDSTYEQYF.